This T cell receptor beta chain was captured in a study of technical replicates of blood from a handful of donors. Sequenced by immunoSEQ multiplex PCR; TCRdb stores in-frame clones only, minus some. This table has about 15,000 clones, around 87% appearing once. This CDR3 is built from 13 residues. The V gene's germline CDR1 is MNHEY and CDR2 SMNVEV (reference sequence). V was trimmed by 4 bases and J by 8 bases, leaving 14 bases between them. Sequencing input: PBMCs. The TCR was taken from a human donor in good health. This chain uses TRBV27 with TRBJ1-2; unclear D gene. The DNA of the CDR3 is TGTGCCAGCAGTTCCGTATGGAGAGGCGGCTACACCTTC. As protein: CASSSVWRGGYTF.